These 32 T cell receptor beta chains share one sample of origin, sequenced in a study of cytomegalovirus exposure and HLA in healthy donors. The assay was immunoSEQ multiplex PCR, and TCRdb's table has in-frame clones only and misses some. Of some 110,000 clones listed, more than 85% are singletons. Source material: PBMCs. The source of these receptors is a woman aged 18-35 years in good health and CMV-seropositive.

The V call is TRBV27, the J call TRBJ2-2, with D perhaps TRBD2 (6 bases). The V gene's germline CDR1 is MNHEY and CDR2 SMNVEV (reference sequence). The CDR3 runs 14 residues. The V end was cut by 5 bases, the J end by 6 bases, with 13 bases between. CDR3 bases: TGTGCCAGCAGTACGGAGGGCCGGGCCGGGGAGCTGTTTTTT. This translates into CASSTEGRAGELFF.

This rearrangement joins TRBV7-9 to TRBJ2-1, with 12 bases that match TRBD2. Germline V gene sequence: CDR1 SEHNR, CDR2 FQNEAQ (reference sequence). This CDR3 has 19 residues. The V gene end was trimmed by 5 bases and the J gene end by 5 bases; junction bases not matched to a gene: 16. As DNA, the CDR3 is TGTGCCAGCAGCAAAGGTAAACTAGCGGGAGGTTCATCGGACAATGAGCAGTTCTTC. Its protein is CASSKGKLAGGSSDNEQFF.

This chain uses TRBV5-8 with TRBJ2-1; maybe TRBD2 (6 bases). The V end was cut by 4 bases, the J end by 4 bases, with 12 bases between. The CDR3 totals 14 residues. CDR1 is SGHTS, CDR2 YDEGEE, per germline. The CDR3 is CASSPGVLYNEQFF. CDR3 coding DNA: TGTGCCAGCAGCCCGGGGGTCCTATACAATGAGCAGTTCTTC.

This chain connects TRBV5-1 to TRBJ2-7, with D possibly TRBD1 on 6 matching bases. CDR3 length: 14 residues. Deletions cut 1 base from V and 2 bases from J, with 10 bases between. Germline CDR1 reads SGHRS; CDR2 reads YFSETQ. CDR3 in amino acids: CASSLYTGTYEQYF. CDR3 nucleotide sequence: TGCGCCAGCAGCTTGTATACAGGGACCTACGAGCAGTACTTC.

The rearrangement uses TRBV18 and TRBJ2-3, with TRBD2 as a possible D gene (5 bases). V lost 1 base to trimming and J lost 0 bases, with 14 bases between them. CDR3 length: 17 residues. The V gene's germline CDR1 is KGHSH and CDR2 LQKENI. CDR3: CASSPQGLVTSTDTQYF. In nucleotides, the CDR3 is TGTGCCAGCTCACCACAAGGACTCGTCACTAGCACAGATACGCAGTATTTT.

This chain connects TRBV28 to TRBJ2-5; maybe TRBD2 (6 bases). Germline V gene lookup returns CDR1 MDHEN and CDR2 SYDVKM. V dropped 9 bases and J dropped 2 bases, with 19 bases sitting between them. The CDR3 consists of 15 residues. The CDR3 nucleotides read TGTGCCAGGATAACCGGATGGACTAAACAAGAGACCCAGTACTTC. It yields the protein CARITGWTKQETQYF.

The V and J genes are TRBV4-1 and TRBJ2-7, with TRBD1 matching over 9 bases. Unmatched junction bases numbered 18, after V lost 3 bases and J lost 0 bases. Germline V gene sequence: CDR1 MGHRA, CDR2 YSYEKL. The CDR3 is made up of 20 amino acids. Here the CDR3 reads CASSQLPGQGRPDFSYEQYF. The CDR3 DNA follows: TGCGCCAGCAGCCAGCTTCCGGGACAGGGCCGACCTGACTTCTCCTACGAGCAGTACTTC.

The CDR3 DNA is TGTGCCAGCAGCCCACACCGGGACAGGGATCGGAAAAAGTATGGCTACACCTTC. Its protein product is CASSPHRDRDRKKYGYTF. The chain uses TRBV28 and TRBJ1-2; 9 bases agree with TRBD1. Germline values: CDR1 MDHEN, CDR2 SYDVKM. CDR3 size: 18 residues. After removal of 6 bases from V and 5 bases from J, the junction contained 19 bases not matched to a gene.

V is TRBV13 and J is TRBJ2-2; D remains ambiguous. The CDR3 extends over 13 amino acids. Germline loops: CDR1 PRHDT, CDR2 FYEKMQ (reference sequence). V lost 3 bases and J 6 bases, leaving 8 bases between the germline ends. The CDR3 coding sequence is TGTGCCAGCAGCTTCGAGGTTCCCGGGGAGCTGTTTTTT. Translating it yields CASSFEVPGELFF.

This chain uses TRBV28 with TRBJ2-5, with 12 bases identical to TRBD2. Trimming cost V 6 bases and J 5 bases; bases outside gene matches: 19. Germline CDR1 is MDHEN and CDR2 is SYDVKM. The CDR3 has 19 amino acids. The chain's CDR3 is CASSPTPTSGSSPGETQYF. Here the CDR3 DNA reads TGTGCCAGCAGCCCCACCCCGACTAGCGGGAGTTCCCCCGGGGAGACCCAGTACTTC.

V gene TRBV7-9 combines with J gene TRBJ2-3; TRBD2 matches 7 bases. Losses at the gene ends were 6 bases for V and 2 bases for J; bases not matched to a gene: 8. Looked up from germline, CDR1 is SEHNR and CDR2 is FQNEAQ (reference sequence). The CDR3 is 15 residues long. This chain's CDR3 is CASRQTSRYTDTQYF. For the CDR3, the DNA is TGTGCCAGCAGGCAGACTAGCCGCTACACAGATACGCAGTATTTT.

V and J are TRBV7-8 and TRBJ1-2; weak D call: TRBD1 (6 bases). The CDR3 totals 15 residues. From germline, CDR1 is SGHVS and CDR2 FQNEAQ. V lost 4 bases and J lost 5, with 17 bases in between. CDR3 residues: CASSWYPQGVYGYTF. The CDR3 DNA reads as TGTGCCAGCAGCTGGTACCCACAGGGAGTATATGGCTACACCTTC. Full variable domain (rest looked up from reference TRBV7-8 and TRBJ1-2): GAGVSQSPRYKVAKRGQDVALRCDPISGHVSLFWYQQALGQGPEFLTYFQNEAQLDKSGLPSDRFFAERPEGSVSTLKIQRTQQEDSAVYLCASSWYPQGVYGYTFGSGTRLTVV.

The chain employs TRBV5-4 and TRBJ1-1; D possibly corresponds to TRBD1 (5 bases). The CDR3 has 15 residues. Trimming cost V 3 bases and J 4 bases, with 16 bases left between them. Germline V gives CDR1 SGHNT, CDR2 YYREEE (reference sequence). This chain's CDR3 is CASSSAQGSVTEAFF. The CDR3 bases are TGTGCCAGCAGCTCAGCCCAGGGTTCGGTCACTGAAGCTTTCTTT.

This clone came up once. This CDR3 is also generated by other DNA sequences in the sample. The chain's CDR3 is CASSQRTGLNTEAFF. The CDR3 DNA sequence: TGTGCCAGCAGCCAAAGGACAGGGTTGAACACTGAAGCTTTCTTT. J is TRBJ1-1 and V is TRBV14; 8 bases fit TRBD1. The CDR3 is made up of 15 amino acids. Unmatched junction bases numbered 2, after V lost 2 bases and J lost 0 bases. Germline V gene data show CDR1 as SGHDN and CDR2 as FVKESK.

The chain combines TRBV2 with TRBJ1-6, with 8 nucleotides matching TRBD1. The germline gives CDR1 SNHLY, CDR2 FYNNEI. CDR3 length: 14 amino acids. After removal of 6 bases from V and 7 bases from J, the junction contained 5 bases not matched to a gene. CDR3 amino acids: CASRDRGRNSPLHF. DNA of the CDR3: TGTGCCAGCAGAGACAGGGGTCGCAATTCACCCCTCCACTTT. Using reference TRBV2 and TRBJ1-6 for the parts outside the CDR3, the full variable domain is EPEVTQTPSHQVTQMGQEVILRCVPISNHLYFYWYRQILGQKVEFLVSFYNNEISEKSEIFDDQFSVERPDGSNFTLKIRSTKLEDSAMYFCASRDRGRNSPLHFGNGTRLTVT.

J is TRBJ2-3 and V is TRBV6-6, with D perhaps matching TRBD1 (6 bases). The CDR3 totals 14 residues. Per the germline V gene, CDR1 is MNHNY and CDR2 is SVGAGI (reference sequence). V was shortened by 6 bases and J by 0 bases, with 10 bases between the two germline ends. The CDR3 DNA reads as TGTGCCAGCAGACGGACAGCTAGCACAGATACGCAGTATTTT. Protein: CASRRTASTDTQYF.

The J gene is TRBJ2-1, the V gene TRBV6-7, with 8 bases matching TRBD2. TRBV6-7 counts as an open reading frame of uncertain function. V lost 2 bases to trimming and J lost 5 bases; unmatched junction nucleotides: 8. This CDR3 contains 16 residues. The CDR3 region has the DNA TGTGCCAGCAGTTACACGTGGCGGGGGGAACACAATGAGCAGTTCTTC. This gives the protein CASSYTWRGEHNEQFF.

This CDR3 is CASSRGLNEKLFF. The CDR3 DNA follows: TGTGCCAGCAGCAGGGGGCTGAATGAAAAACTGTTTTTT. V is TRBV6-1 and J is TRBJ1-4, with 8 bases matching TRBD1. V lost 6 bases and J lost 5; bases outside the gene matches: 2. Looked up from germline, CDR1 is MNHNS and CDR2 is SASEGT. This CDR3 spans 13 amino acids.

Here the CDR3 reads CASSLGQMHDYGYTF. As DNA, the CDR3 is TGCGCCAGCAGCTTGGGTCAGATGCACGACTATGGCTACACCTTC. The chain combines TRBV5-1 with TRBJ1-2; D not certain. Germline V gene data show CDR1 as SGHRS and CDR2 as YFSETQ. Deletions cut 0 bases from V and 3 bases from J, with 12 bases between. CDR3 length: 15 residues.

CDR3: CASSSRTAKQYF. The CDR3 DNA reads as TGTGCCAGCAGCTCCCGCACAGCAAAGCAGTATTTT. The chain has TRBV7-2 and TRBJ2-3; D is undetermined. Trimming stripped 4 bases from V and 11 bases from J, with 13 bases between. Germline CDR1 reads SGHTA; CDR2 reads FQGNSA. The CDR3 consists of 12 residues.

Only one count was recorded for this clone. The genes are TRBV28 and TRBJ2-7; TRBD1 agrees at 7 bases. The trim removed 7 bases at V and 2 bases at J, leaving 11 bases unmatched. The CDR3 totals 15 residues. Germline V lookup: CDR1 MDHEN, CDR2 SYDVKM. CDR3 region: CASTTPRGFTYEQYF. CDR3 DNA: TGTGCCAGCACCACGCCCAGGGGGTTTACCTACGAGCAGTACTTC.

The chain has TRBV6-6 and TRBJ1-5; 9 nucleotides match TRBD1. Germline V gene lookup returns CDR1 MNHNY and CDR2 SVGAGI (reference sequence). The CDR3 is 12 residues long. V shed 5 bases and J 15 bases; nucleotides not matched to a gene: 8. CDR3 sequence (DNA): TGTGCCAGCAGTCCTGACAGGGGGAAGTGGCATTTT. Its protein is CASSPDRGKWHF.

V and J are TRBV6-5 and TRBJ2-3; TRBD1 aligns across 7 bases. V lost 5 bases and J lost 0; bases outside the gene matches: 5. Germline V lookup: CDR1 MNHEY, CDR2 SVGAGI. CDR3 size: 15 residues. The CDR3 DNA reads as TGTGCCAGCAGTCCGATGACAGGGAGCACAGATACGCAGTATTTT. It encodes CASSPMTGSTDTQYF.

The J gene is TRBJ2-5, the V gene TRBV5-4; 8 bases fit TRBD1. The V segment lost 5 bases and the J segment 1 base; nucleotides outside the gene matches: 4. The CDR3 consists of 14 residues. Germline V CDR1 and CDR2: SGHNT, YYREEE (reference sequence). For the CDR3, the DNA is TGTGCCAGCAGGTTGACAGGGGCCCAAGAGACCCAGTACTTC. Translating gives CASRLTGAQETQYF.

The V call is TRBV19, the J call TRBJ1-4; no clear D gene. Germline V gene lookup returns CDR1 LNHDA and CDR2 SQIVND (reference sequence). V lost 6 bases to trimming and J lost 3 bases, with 14 bases between them. This CDR3 contains 15 residues. CDR3 residues: CASRLTVPSNEKLFF. CDR3 sequence (DNA): TGTGCCAGTAGACTCACAGTACCATCTAATGAAAAACTGTTTTTT.

The chain combines TRBV10-2 with TRBJ1-2, with 8 bases that match TRBD1. The length of the CDR3 is 13 residues. Germline-derived CDR1 and CDR2 are WSHSY and SAAADI. V was clipped by 2 bases and J by 7 bases; unmatched bases: 3. CDR3 coding DNA: TGCGCCAGCAGTGAGGGCAGGGGGCCTGGCTACACCTTC. Residues: CASSEGRGPGYTF.

V is TRBV2 and J is TRBJ2-2, with D possibly TRBD1 on 5 matching bases. The CDR3 is made up of 13 amino acids. Between the trimmed V and J ends, which lost 10 bases and 4 bases, there was a span of 13 bases. The germline gives CDR1 SNHLY, CDR2 FYNNEI. CDR3 nucleotides: TGTGCCAACTCTCCAGGGCCCACCGGGGAGCTGTTTTTT. Amino acids: CANSPGPTGELFF.

The chain uses TRBV9 and TRBJ1-1; D ambiguous. The germline CDR1 and CDR2 sequences are SGDLS and YYNGEE. Trimming took 5 bases from V and 5 from J, leaving 22 bases between them. The CDR3 is 16 amino acids. The CDR3 region has the DNA TGTGCCAGCAGTCCCTTTCTGAGGGCAGGAGGGACTGAAGCTTTCTTT. Amino acids: CASSPFLRAGGTEAFF.

V is TRBV6-4 and J is TRBJ2-3; TRBD1 might be the D (5 bases). V lost 4 bases to trimming and J lost 5 bases, with 13 bases between them. CDR3 size: 14 residues. Germline V gene lookup returns CDR1 MRHNA and CDR2 SNTAGT. The CDR3 spells CASSALGQGDTQYF. The CDR3 nucleotides read TGTGCCAGCAGTGCCTTAGGTCAGGGAGATACGCAGTATTTT.

V usage is TRBV5-1 and J usage is TRBJ2-5, with 8 nucleotides matching TRBD2. Germline CDR1 and CDR2: SGHRS and YFSETQ. The CDR3 totals 16 residues. V lost 1 base and J lost 2; bases outside the gene matches: 7. This chain's CDR3 is CASSLMASGLQETQYF. The CDR3 DNA is TGCGCCAGCAGCTTGATGGCTAGCGGGCTTCAAGAGACCCAGTACTTC.

This chain connects TRBV4-1 to TRBJ2-1; tentatively, D is TRBD1 (6 bases). CDR1 and CDR2 from the germline V gene are MGHRA and YSYEKL. The CDR3 length is 16 residues. Trimming shortened V by 4 bases and J by 8 bases, and 21 bases separated the two germline ends. CDR3 DNA sequence: TGCGCCAGCAGCCTAAAAGTTAAGGACAGTCTCCATGAGCAGTTCTTC. This sequence encodes CASSLKVKDSLHEQFF.

The chain recombines TRBV11-2 with TRBJ2-2; D unresolved. From germline, CDR1 is SGHAT and CDR2 FQNNGV. The CDR3 extends over 14 amino acids. Deletions cut 2 bases from V and 8 bases from J, with 12 bases between. CDR3 amino acids: CASSLSPYSGELFF. CDR3 DNA: TGTGCCAGCAGCTTATCCCCTTATTCGGGGGAGCTGTTTTTT.